The subject of this entry is one T cell receptor beta chain. Its antigen is as yet unknown. This entry is derived from a study of cytomegalovirus exposure and HLA in healthy donors. Germline V gene lookup returns CDR1 MNHNY and CDR2 SVGAGI (reference sequence). V lost 5 bases, J lost 7 bases, and 12 bases lay in between. The CDR3 is 13 residues long. The study, taken as a whole, reports: Later analysis suggested links between common viral pathogens and several top significant clusters.

Primers for the PCR totalled 60 Vbeta and 13 Jbeta. Libraries were prepared by immunoSEQ multiplex PCR; TCRdb keeps only in-frame clonotypes and omits some of them. The sample includes 100,000 or so clones, 70% to 80% of them seen just once. The chain uses TRBV6-6 and TRBJ1-5; D is undetermined. The origin of this receptor is a human donor in good health. Sequencing was performed on PBMCs. The CDR3 region is CASSLERYQPQHF. In nucleotides, the CDR3 is TGTGCCAGCAGTCTGGAGAGGTACCAGCCCCAGCATTTT.